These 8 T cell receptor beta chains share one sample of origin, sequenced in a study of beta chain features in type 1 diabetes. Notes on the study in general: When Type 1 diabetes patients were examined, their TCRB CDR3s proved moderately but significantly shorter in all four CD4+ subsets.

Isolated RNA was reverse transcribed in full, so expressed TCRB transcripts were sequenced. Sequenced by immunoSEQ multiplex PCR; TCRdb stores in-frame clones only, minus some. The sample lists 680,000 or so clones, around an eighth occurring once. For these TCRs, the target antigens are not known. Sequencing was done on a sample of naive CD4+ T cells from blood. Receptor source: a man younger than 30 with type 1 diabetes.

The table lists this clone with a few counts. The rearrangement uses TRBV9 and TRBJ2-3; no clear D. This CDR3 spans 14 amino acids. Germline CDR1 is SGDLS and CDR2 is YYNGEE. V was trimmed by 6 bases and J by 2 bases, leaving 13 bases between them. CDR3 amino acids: CASTYGRNTDTQYF. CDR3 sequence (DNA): TGTGCCAGCACCTACGGGCGGAACACAGATACGCAGTATTTT. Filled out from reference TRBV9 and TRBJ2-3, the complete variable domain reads DSGVTQTPKHLITATGQRVTLRCSPRSGDLSVYWYQQSLDQGLQFLIQYYNGEERAKGNILERFSAQQFPDLHSELNLSSLELGDSALYFCASTYGRNTDTQYFGPGTRLTVL.

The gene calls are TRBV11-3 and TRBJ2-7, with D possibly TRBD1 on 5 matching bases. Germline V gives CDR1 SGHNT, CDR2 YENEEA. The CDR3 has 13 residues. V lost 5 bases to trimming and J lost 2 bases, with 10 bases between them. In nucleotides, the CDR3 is TGTGCCAGCAGCGGGGCTTCGCCCTACGAGCAGTACTTC. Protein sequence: CASSGASPYEQYF. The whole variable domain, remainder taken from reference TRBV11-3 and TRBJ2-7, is EAGVVQSPRYKIIEKKQPVAFWCNPISGHNTLYWYLQNLGQGPELLIRYENEEAVDDSQLPKDRFSAERLKGVDSTLKIQPAELGDSAVYLCASSGASPYEQYFGPGTRLTVT.

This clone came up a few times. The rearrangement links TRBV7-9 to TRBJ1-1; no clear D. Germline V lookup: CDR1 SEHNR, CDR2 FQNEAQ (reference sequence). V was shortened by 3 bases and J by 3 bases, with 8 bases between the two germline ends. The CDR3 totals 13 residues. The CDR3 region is CASSLIKDTEAFF. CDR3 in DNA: TGTGCCAGCAGCTTGATCAAGGACACTGAAGCTTTCTTT.

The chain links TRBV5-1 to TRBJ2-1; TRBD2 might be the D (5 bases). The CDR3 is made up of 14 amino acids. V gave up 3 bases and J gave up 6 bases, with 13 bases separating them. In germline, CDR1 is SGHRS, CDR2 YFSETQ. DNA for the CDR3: TGCGCCAGCAGCTGGCCCGGGGTTCCCAATGAGCAGTTCTTC. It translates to CASSWPGVPNEQFF.

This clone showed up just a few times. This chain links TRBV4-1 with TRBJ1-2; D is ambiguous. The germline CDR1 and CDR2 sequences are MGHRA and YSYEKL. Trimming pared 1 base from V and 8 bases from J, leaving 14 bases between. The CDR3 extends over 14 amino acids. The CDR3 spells CASSQVAGIGGYTF. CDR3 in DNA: TGCGCCAGCAGCCAAGTGGCGGGAATCGGGGGCTACACCTTC.

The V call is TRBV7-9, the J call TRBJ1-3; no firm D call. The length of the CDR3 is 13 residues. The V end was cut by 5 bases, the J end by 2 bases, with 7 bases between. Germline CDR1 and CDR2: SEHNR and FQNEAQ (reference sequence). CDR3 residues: CASSEGAGNTIYF. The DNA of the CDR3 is TGTGCCAGCAGCGAGGGCGCTGGAAACACCATATATTTT.

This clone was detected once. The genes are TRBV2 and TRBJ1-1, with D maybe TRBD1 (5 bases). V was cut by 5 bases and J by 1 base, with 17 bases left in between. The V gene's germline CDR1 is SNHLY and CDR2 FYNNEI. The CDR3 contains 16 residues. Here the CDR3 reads CASSLEGALGNTEAFF. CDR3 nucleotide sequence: TGTGCCAGCAGTCTGGAAGGGGCACTCGGGAACACTGAAGCTTTCTTT. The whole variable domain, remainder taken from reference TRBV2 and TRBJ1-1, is EPEVTQTPSHQVTQMGQEVILRCVPISNHLYFYWYRQILGQKVEFLVSFYNNEISEKSEIFDDQFSVERPDGSNFTLKIRSTKLEDSAMYFCASSLEGALGNTEAFFGQGTRLTVV.

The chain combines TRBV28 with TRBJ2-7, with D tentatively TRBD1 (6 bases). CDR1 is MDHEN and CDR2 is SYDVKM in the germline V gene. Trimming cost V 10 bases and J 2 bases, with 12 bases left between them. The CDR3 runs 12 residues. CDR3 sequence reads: CATHRVPYEQYF. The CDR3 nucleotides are TGTGCCACCCACAGGGTGCCCTACGAGCAGTACTTC.